Following are 12 T cell receptor beta chains from one sample sequenced in a study of T cell responses to AZD1222 COVID-19 vaccine. Assay: immunoSEQ multiplex PCR; the TCRdb copy retains only in-frame clones and omits some. In the table there are tens of thousands of clones, around 90% of which are singletons. The starting material was peripheral blood, obtained 28 days after the second AZD1222 dose. These receptors were taken from an adult who received the AZD1222 COVID-19 vaccine.

The chain couples TRBV3-1 (or the pseudogene TRBV3-2) to TRBJ2-4, with TRBD2 matching 7 bases. The CDR3 runs 16 residues. V lost 1 base to trimming and J lost 4 bases; unmatched junction nucleotides: 7. Germline V gives CDR1 LGHDT, CDR2 YNNKEL (reference sequence). The CDR3 is CASSQVPGTTKNIQYF. CDR3 bases: TGTGCCAGCAGCCAAGTCCCCGGGACTACAAAAAACATTCAGTACTTC.

This chain links TRBV11-2 with TRBJ1-1; D ambiguous. This CDR3 has 13 amino acids. Germline CDR1 reads SGHAT; CDR2 reads FQNNGV. The germline V and J ends were trimmed by 3 bases and 10 bases, with 15 bases remaining between them. CDR3 nucleotide sequence: TGTGCCAGCAGCTTCCTCAGATCTAAGGCAGCTTTCTTT. Its protein is CASSFLRSKAAFF.

The chain combines TRBV16 with TRBJ2-1; D may be TRBD2 (6 bases). There are 16 residues in the CDR3. V was trimmed by 3 bases and J by 3 bases, leaving 15 bases between them. From germline, CDR1 is KGHSY and CDR2 FQNENV. The CDR3 DNA reads as TGTGCCAGCAGCCATCCCGGGGGAGGAATCTACAATGAGCAGTTCTTC. This encodes CASSHPGGGIYNEQFF.

This clone was seen a single time. This chain connects TRBV5-8 to TRBJ2-3; maybe TRBD2 (6 bases). This CDR3 spans 11 amino acids. Per the germline V gene, CDR1 is SGHTS and CDR2 is YDEGEE. Deletions cut 2 bases from V and 14 bases from J, with 12 bases between. The CDR3 protein is CASSFGGSRYF. The CDR3 nucleotides read TGTGCCAGCAGCTTTGGGGGGTCGCGGTATTTT.

Only one count was recorded for this clone. The chain uses TRBV6-2 or TRBV6-3 and TRBJ2-2, with D hard to call. The CDR3 consists of 15 residues. Trimming stripped 0 bases from V and 0 bases from J, with 5 bases between. Germline values: CDR1 MNHEY, CDR2 SVGEGT. CDR3 residues: CASSYSRANTGELFF. The CDR3 DNA reads as TGTGCCAGCAGTTACTCCCGGGCGAACACCGGGGAGCTGTTTTTT.

The chain links TRBV7-2 to TRBJ1-1; TRBD1 matches at 7 bases. Unmatched junction bases numbered 10, after V lost 6 bases and J lost 0 bases. The CDR3 contains 16 residues. Germline CDR1 SGHTA, CDR2 FQGNSA. Here the CDR3 DNA reads TGTGCCAGCAGTCTACAGGGGTATCCCATGAACACTGAAGCTTTCTTT. Translating gives CASSLQGYPMNTEAFF. The full variable domain, with the rest looked up from reference TRBV7-2 and TRBJ1-1, is GAGVSQSPSNKVTEKGKDVELRCDPISGHTALYWYRQSLGQGLEFLIYFQGNSAPDKSGLPSDRFSAERTGGSVSTLTIQRTQQEDSAVYLCASSLQGYPMNTEAFFGQGTRLTVV.

This rearrangement joins TRBV12-3 or TRBV12-4 to TRBJ1-2, with D unresolved. V lost 3 bases and J 7 bases, leaving 3 bases between the germline ends. The CDR3 has 10 residues. In DNA, the CDR3 is TGTGCCAGCAGTTTGTCTGGCTACACCTTC. Amino acid sequence: CASSLSGYTF.

V usage is TRBV12-3 or TRBV12-4 and J usage is TRBJ2-5; D is unresolved. This CDR3 has 12 amino acids. Trimming took off 4 bases at V and 4 bases at J, with 7 bases between the two ends. CDR3 sequence: CASSSGGETQYF. Written as DNA, the CDR3 is TGTGCCAGCAGTTCCGGCGGAGAGACCCAGTACTTC.

The chain joins TRBV4-2 to TRBJ1-2, with D maybe TRBD1 (5 bases). V lost 2 bases and J lost 5, with 15 bases in between. CDR1 is LGHNA, CDR2 YNFKEQ, per germline. The CDR3 is 15 residues long. In nucleotides, the CDR3 is TGTGCCAGCAGCCAACGGAGAGGGGTAAGGTATGGCTACACCTTC. Residues: CASSQRRGVRYGYTF.

The V call is TRBV20-1, the J call TRBJ1-2, with 9 bases lining up with TRBD1. Germline loops: CDR1 DFQATT, CDR2 SNEGSKA (reference sequence). The CDR3 has 15 residues. The J segment lost 6 bases and the V segment lost 3 bases, leaving 11 bases of the junction unmatched. CDR3 residues: CSASTNHRGQNGYTF. CDR3 bases: TGCAGTGCTAGTACAAACCACAGGGGGCAGAATGGCTACACCTTC.

This clone was found once. The chain recombines TRBV7-2 with TRBJ2-5; 9 bases agree with TRBD2. The V gene's germline CDR1 is SGHTA and CDR2 FQGNSA. Unmatched junction bases numbered 9, after V lost 3 bases and J lost 4 bases. CDR3 size: 16 residues. For the CDR3, the DNA is TGTGCCAGCAGCTTCTTCGGGCGGGGGGGCGTAGAGACCCAGTACTTC. Encoded protein: CASSFFGRGGVETQYF.

The V gene is TRBV7-2, the J gene TRBJ2-3, with 7 positions matching TRBD2. The CDR3 spans 16 residues. V gave up 5 bases and J gave up 4 bases; unmatched junction bases: 12. Germline-derived CDR1 and CDR2 are SGHTA and FQGNSA. For the CDR3, the DNA is TGTGCCAGCAGCCCCATGAGCGGGATAGGGGCAGATACGCAGTATTTT. The encoded protein is CASSPMSGIGADTQYF.